The source of this T cell receptor (beta chain) is a study of blood T cells in healthy people across ages. Comment on this clonotype: The target antigen is unknown.

Regarding the study as a whole: Naive CD4+ cells and diversity were both higher in long-lived donors than in aged donors. Nothing was known about donor CMV status, and this possibly confounded expanded clonotype changes.

V shed 6 bases and J shed 1 base, with 14 bases lying between them. CDR3 length equals 15 residues. The germline CDR1 and CDR2 sequences are MNHNS and SASEGT. Using a J-beta primer mix together with a sample-barcoded 5' primer, a second PCR was run for roughly 7 to 12 cycles. TCRdb redid the calling of the 5' RACE reads with MiXCR, one entry per CDR3 protein. The top ten hold less than 0.85% of the sample, which has 800,000 to 1,300,000 distinct CDR3 sequences, roughly a quarter seen once. This sample also belongs to another study, concerning T cells of mothers and their children. As that study records: The cDNA synthesis received all extracted RNA, at around 1.6 ug per 15 ul. Biologically related mothers and children overlapped slightly more than unrelated pairs, a non-significant difference.

This rearrangement joins TRBV6-1 to TRBJ2-3; D may be TRBD2 (6 bases). Sequenced sample: blood. The sequence came from a girl aged 2-10 years in good health. As DNA, the CDR3 is TGTGCCAGCAGCGGGGGTAAGACAGGCACAGATACGCAGTATTTT. It specifies CASSGGKTGTDTQYF.